This TCR beta chain was sequenced for a study of T-cell reconstitution after alpha-beta-depleted transplantation in children. Preparation of the TCRbeta library used unique molecular identifiers. From the PCR reads, TCRdb called clonotypes with MiXCR, one entry per CDR3 protein. The table lists 250,000 to 350,000 distinct CDR3 sequences, over 8% of them singletons. The CDR3 runs to 13 residues. Germline V CDR1 and CDR2: WSHSY, SAAADI. Trimming stripped 7 bases from V and 2 bases from J, with 10 bases between. This clonotype was sampled from a human donor who donated a stem cell graft to a child with SCID. This sequence joins TRBV10-2 and TRBJ2-3; tentatively, D is TRBD2 (5 bases). Sequenced here: PBMCs from the stem cell graft donor, sampled from the stem cell graft. The CDR3: CASNPTNTDTQYF. The CDR3 DNA reads TGCGCCAGCAACCCGACTAACACAGATACGCAGTATTTT.